The sequence of this TCR beta chain was determined in a study of beta chain features in type 1 diabetes. Study-wide results and caveats: A potential PCR bias toward shorter templates would be equal in patient and control samples. Type 1 diabetes patients had moderately but significantly shorter TCRB CDR3s in all four CD4+ subsets.

The table lists this clone with a few counts. The antigen remains undetermined. The whole isolated RNA underwent reverse transcription, so sequencing captured expressed TCRB transcripts. Clones were sequenced by immunoSEQ multiplex PCR, and TCRdb holds only the in-frame ones, with some missing. The table has roughly 150,000 clones, around 10% seen once; the top ten hold roughly 2%. Looked up from germline, CDR1 is SGHRS and CDR2 is YFSETQ. The CDR3 length is 16 residues. After removal of 1 base from V and 5 bases from J, the junction contained 11 bases not matched to a gene. The chain has TRBV5-1 and TRBJ2-7; TRBD2 matches at 8 bases. Input material: central memory CD4+ T cells from blood. This receptor was taken from a man aged 18 to 30 in good health. In DNA form, the CDR3 reads TGCGCCAGCAGCTTGCGGGAAGCGGGAGTAGGGCACGAGCAGTACTTC. Protein sequence: CASSLREAGVGHEQYF.